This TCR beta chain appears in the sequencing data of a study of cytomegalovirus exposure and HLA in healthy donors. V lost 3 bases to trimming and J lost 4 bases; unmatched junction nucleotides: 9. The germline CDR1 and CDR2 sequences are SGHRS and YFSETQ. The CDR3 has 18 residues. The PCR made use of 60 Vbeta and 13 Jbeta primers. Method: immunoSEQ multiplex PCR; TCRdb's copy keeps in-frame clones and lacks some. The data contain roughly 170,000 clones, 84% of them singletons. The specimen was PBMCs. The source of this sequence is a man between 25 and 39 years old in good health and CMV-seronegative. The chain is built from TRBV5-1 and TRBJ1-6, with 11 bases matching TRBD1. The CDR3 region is CASSYRDRGTPYNSPLHF. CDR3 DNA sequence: TGCGCCAGCAGCTACCGGGACAGGGGGACTCCATATAATTCACCCCTCCACTTT. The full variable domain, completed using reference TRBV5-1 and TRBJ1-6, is KAGVTQTPRYLIKTRGQQVTLSCSPISGHRSVSWYQQTPGQGLQFLFEYFSETQRNKGNFPGRFSGRQFSNSRSEMNVSTLELGDSALYLCASSYRDRGTPYNSPLHFGNGTRLTVT.